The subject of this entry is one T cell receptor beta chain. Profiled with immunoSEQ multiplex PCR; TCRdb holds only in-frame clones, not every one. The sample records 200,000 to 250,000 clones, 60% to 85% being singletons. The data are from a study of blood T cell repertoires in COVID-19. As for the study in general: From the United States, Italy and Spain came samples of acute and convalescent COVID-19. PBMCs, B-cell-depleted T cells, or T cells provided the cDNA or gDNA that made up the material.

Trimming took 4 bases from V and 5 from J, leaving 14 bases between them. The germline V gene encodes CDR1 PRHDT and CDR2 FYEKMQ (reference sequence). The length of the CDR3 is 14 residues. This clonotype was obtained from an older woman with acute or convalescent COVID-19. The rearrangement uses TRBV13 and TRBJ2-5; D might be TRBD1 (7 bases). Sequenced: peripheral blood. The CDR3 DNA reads TGTGCCAGCAGCTGGAGGGGGCCGGAGGAGACCCAGTACTTC. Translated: CASSWRGPEETQYF.